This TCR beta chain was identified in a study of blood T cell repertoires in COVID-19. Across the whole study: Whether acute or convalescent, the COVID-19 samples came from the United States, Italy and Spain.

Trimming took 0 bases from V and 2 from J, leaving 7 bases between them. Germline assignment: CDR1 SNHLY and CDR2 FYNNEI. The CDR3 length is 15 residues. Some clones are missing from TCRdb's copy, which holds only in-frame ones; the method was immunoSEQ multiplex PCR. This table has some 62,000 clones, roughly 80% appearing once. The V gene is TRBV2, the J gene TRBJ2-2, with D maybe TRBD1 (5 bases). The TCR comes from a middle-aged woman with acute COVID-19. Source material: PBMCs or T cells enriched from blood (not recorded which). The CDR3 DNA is TGTGCCAGCAGTGAAGCCAGGGTTAACACCGGGGAGCTGTTTTTT. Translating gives CASSEARVNTGELFF.